This TCR beta chain was documented in a study of shared clonotypes between healthy human individuals. This table comes from immunoSEQ multiplex PCR, and its TCRdb copy is limited to in-frame clones, with some not included. This table holds about 2.5 million clones, about nine tenths found once. With respect to this clone: Other DNA sequences of this sample code for an identical CDR3.

The CDR3 is made up of 12 amino acids. V lost 4 bases and J lost 4, with 9 bases in between. In germline, CDR1 is SGHTS, CDR2 YDEGEE. V gene TRBV5-8 combines with J gene TRBJ2-7, with no clear D. The clonotype originates from a man between 18 and 29 years old in good health. Some clones in this sample may be carry-over from other donors' samples. Sequenced: naive CD4+ T cells from PBMCs. Subset indicated: CD45RA+ positively selected. The CDR3 nucleotides read TGTGCCAGCAGCCGAAGGGCTTACGAGCAGTACTTC. Translated: CASSRRAYEQYF.